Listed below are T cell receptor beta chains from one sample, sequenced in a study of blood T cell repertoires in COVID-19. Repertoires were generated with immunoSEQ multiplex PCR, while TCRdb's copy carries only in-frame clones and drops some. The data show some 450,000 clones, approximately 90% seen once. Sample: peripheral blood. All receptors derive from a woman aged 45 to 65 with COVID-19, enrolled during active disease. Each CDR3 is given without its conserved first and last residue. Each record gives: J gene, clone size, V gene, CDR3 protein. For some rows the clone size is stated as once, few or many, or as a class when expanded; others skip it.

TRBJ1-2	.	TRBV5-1	ASSLEAVNYGYT
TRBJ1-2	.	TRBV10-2	ASSPGQGEGYT
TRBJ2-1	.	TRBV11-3	ASSLDGGASSYNEQF
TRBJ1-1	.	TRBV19	ASSGTTGGVLAF
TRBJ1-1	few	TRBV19	ASSMGQGFGTEAF
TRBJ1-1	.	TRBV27	ASSLGYGTVNTEAF
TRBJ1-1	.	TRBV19	ASSITGVDTEAF
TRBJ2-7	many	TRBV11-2	ASSLGPGGDEQY
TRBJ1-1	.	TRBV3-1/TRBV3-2	ASSQSTDTEAF
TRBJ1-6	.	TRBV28	ASRDRSNSPLH
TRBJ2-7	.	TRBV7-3	ASSPEGGGGYEQY
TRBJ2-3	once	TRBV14	ASSHLLAGITDTQY
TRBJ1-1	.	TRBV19	ASSIQGVQGTNTEAF
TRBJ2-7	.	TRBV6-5	ASSFGQGEQY
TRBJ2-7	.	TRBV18	ASSSRLAGNREQY
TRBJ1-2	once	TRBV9	ASSRVDREEHGYT
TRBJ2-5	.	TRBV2	ASSEALPGETQY
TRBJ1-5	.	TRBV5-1	ASSLTGGELSNQPQH
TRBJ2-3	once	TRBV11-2	ASSLGQGTDTQY
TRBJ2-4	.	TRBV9	ASSVVADQNIQY
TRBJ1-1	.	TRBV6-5	ASSPGQGKWAEAF
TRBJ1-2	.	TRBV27	ASSLTGGVSGYT
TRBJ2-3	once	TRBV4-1	ASSQREELGRTDTQY
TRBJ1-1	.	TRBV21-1	ASSGRSRNYMNTEAF
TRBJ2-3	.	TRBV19	ASSIWAGGTDTQY
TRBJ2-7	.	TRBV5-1	ASLRGYEQY
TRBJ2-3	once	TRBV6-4	ASSRYGGPASSTDTQY
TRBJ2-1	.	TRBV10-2	ASSDPPGGGSEQF
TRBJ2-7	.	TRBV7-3	ASSSPGANYEQY
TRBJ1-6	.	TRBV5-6	ASSLGEVNSPLH
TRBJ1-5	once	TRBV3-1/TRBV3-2	ASSVSQGPQH
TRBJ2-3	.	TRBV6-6	ASRDSLADTQY
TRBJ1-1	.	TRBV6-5	ASSKTGGAAGAF
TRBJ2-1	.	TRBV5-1	ASSQEVAGEYNEQF
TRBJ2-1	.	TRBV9	ASSARLASGEQF